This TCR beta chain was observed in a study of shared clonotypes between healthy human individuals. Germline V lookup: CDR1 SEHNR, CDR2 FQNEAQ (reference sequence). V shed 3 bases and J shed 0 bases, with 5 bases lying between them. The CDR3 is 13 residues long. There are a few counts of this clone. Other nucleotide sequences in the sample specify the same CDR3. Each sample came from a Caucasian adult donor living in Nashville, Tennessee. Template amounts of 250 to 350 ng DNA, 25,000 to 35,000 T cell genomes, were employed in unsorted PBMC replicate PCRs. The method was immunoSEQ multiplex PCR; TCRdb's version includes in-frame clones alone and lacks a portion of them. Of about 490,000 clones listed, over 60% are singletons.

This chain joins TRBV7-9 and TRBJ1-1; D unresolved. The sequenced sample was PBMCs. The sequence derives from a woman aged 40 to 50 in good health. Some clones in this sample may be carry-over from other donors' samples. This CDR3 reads CASSLRLNTEAFF. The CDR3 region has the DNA TGTGCCAGCAGCTTGAGACTGAACACTGAAGCTTTCTTT.